This TCR beta chain was identified during a study of T cells in Graves' hyperthyroidism and ophthalmopathy. V gave up 2 bases and J gave up 6 bases, with 16 bases separating them. CDR1 is SGHTA and CDR2 is FQGTGA in the germline V gene. The CDR3 has 16 residues. With regard to this clonotype: The antigen is unknown.

TCR beta CDR3 region amplification was performed from RNA transcripts. During a first-round RT-PCR of the TCR CDR3, the HTBI primer set was used. TCRdb called the multiplex PCR reads again in MiXCR, with one record for every CDR3 protein. The sample records hundreds of thousands of distinct CDR3 sequences, more than 15% being singletons. Graves' hyperthyroidism qualified as stable when ophthalmopathy did not progress within 18 months. In patients aged 18 to 65, hyperthyroidism was newly diagnosed, with duration under 2 months. General study points: The model anticipated ophthalmopathy a median about six months pre-onset.

The clonotype comes from a woman in her late teens or twenties with Graves' hyperthyroidism. The chain employs TRBV7-3 and TRBJ2-2; D possibly matches TRBD1 or TRBD2 (5 bases each). The source material was blood. This chain's CDR3 is CASSLASGTRAGELFF. The CDR3 nucleotides are TGTGCCAGCAGCTTAGCGTCGGGGACCAGGGCCGGGGAGCTGTTTTTT.